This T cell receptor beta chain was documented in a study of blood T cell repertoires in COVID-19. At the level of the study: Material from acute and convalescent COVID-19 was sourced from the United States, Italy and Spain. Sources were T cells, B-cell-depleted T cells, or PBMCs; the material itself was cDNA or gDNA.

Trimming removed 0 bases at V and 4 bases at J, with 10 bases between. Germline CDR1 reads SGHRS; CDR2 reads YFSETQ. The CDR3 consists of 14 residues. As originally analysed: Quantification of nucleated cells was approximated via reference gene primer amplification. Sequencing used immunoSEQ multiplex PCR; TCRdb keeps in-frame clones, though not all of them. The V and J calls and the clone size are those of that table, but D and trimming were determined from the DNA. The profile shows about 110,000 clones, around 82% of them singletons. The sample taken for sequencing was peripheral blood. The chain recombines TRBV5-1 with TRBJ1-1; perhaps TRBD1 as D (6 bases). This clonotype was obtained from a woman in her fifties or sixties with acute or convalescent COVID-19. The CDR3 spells CASSLDRVGTEAFF. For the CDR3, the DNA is TGCGCCAGCAGCTTGGACAGGGTGGGCACTGAAGCTTTCTTT.